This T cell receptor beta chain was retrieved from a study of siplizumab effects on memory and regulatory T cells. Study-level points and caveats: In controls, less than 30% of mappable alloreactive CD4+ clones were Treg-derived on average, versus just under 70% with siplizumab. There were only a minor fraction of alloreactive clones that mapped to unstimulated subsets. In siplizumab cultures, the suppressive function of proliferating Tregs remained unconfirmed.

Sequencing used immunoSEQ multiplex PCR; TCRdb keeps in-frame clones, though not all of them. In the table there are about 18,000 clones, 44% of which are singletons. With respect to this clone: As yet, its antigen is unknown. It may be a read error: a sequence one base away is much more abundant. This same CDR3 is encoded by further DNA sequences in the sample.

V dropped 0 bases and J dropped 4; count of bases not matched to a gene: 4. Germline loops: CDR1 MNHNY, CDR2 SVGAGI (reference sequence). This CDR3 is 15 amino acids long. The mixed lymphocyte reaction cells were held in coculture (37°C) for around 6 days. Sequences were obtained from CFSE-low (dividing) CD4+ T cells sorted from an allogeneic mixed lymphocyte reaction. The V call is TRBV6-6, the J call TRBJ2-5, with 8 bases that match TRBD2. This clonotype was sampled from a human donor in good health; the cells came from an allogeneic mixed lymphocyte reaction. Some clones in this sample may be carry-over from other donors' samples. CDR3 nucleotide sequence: TGTGCCAGCAGTTACTCGAGGCTAGCGGGAGAGACCCAGTACTTC. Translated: CASSYSRLAGETQYF.